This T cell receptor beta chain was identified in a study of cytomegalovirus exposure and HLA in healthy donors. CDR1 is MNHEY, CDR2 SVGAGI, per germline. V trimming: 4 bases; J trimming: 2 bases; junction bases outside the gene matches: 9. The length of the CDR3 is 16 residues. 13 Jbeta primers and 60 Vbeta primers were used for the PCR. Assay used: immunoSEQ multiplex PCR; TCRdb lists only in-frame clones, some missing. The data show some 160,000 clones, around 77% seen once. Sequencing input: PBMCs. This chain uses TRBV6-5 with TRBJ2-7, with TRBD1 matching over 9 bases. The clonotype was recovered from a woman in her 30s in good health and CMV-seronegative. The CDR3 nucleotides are TGTGCCAGCAGTTCCCCCGGGGGACAGGGTGCCTACGAGCAGTACTTC. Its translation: CASSSPGGQGAYEQYF.